This entry concerns a single T cell receptor beta chain. The data stem from a study of neoadjuvant anti-PD-1 for oral cavity cancer. Method: immunoSEQ multiplex PCR; TCRdb's copy keeps in-frame clones and lacks some. The sample carries around 2,000 clones, 45% to 75% recorded once. Regarding time point: after neoadjuvant nivolumab, at surgical resection. Germline values: CDR1 SGHRS, CDR2 YFSETQ. The CDR3 loop spans 17 amino acids. V lost 3 bases and J 4 bases, leaving 20 bases between the germline ends. The V gene is TRBV5-1, the J gene TRBJ1-3; TRBD1 is a possible D gene (6 bases). The material sequenced was tumor tissue, taken after nivolumab (anti-PD-1) treatment. The receptor's source is a person aged 40 to 85 with oral cavity squamous cell carcinoma. CDR3 nucleotide sequence: TGCGCCAGCAGCTGGGGGAGCCCAGGGGCGTCCGGAAACACCATATATTTT. Protein product: CASSWGSPGASGNTIYF.